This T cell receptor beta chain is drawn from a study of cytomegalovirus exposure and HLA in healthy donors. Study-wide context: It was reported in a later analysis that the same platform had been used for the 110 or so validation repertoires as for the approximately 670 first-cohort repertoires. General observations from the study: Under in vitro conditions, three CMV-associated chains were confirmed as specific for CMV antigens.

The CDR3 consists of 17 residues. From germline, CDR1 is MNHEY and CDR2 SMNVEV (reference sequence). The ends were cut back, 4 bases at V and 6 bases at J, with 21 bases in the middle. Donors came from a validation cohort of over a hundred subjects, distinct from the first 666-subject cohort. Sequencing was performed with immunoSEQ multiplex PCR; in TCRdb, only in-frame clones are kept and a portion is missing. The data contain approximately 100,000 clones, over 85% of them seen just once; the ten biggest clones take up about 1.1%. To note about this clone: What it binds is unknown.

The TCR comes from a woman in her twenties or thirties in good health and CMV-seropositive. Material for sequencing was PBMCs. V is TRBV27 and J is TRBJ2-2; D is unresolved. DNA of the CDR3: TGTGCCAGCAGTTCATATGTCTCCCGAGCCCCCTCCGGGGAGCTGTTTTTT. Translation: CASSSYVSRAPSGELFF.